A single sample gave rise to the 21 T cell receptor beta chains below, sequenced in a study of blood T cell repertoires in COVID-19. Using immunoSEQ multiplex PCR, the repertoire was profiled, and TCRdb retains in-frame clones only, with some absent. The sample yields 200,000 to 250,000 clones, about nine tenths seen once. The sequencing sample was made of peripheral blood. The receptors shown here come from a man aged 30-40 years with COVID-19, enrolled during active disease.

The V gene is TRBV6-6, the J gene TRBJ2-2; TRBD2 matches 8 bases. This CDR3 is built from 15 residues. V lost 2 bases to trimming and J lost 5 bases; unmatched junction nucleotides: 4. Per germline, CDR1 MNHNY and CDR2 SVGAGI (reference sequence). CDR3 DNA sequence: TGTGCCAGCAGTTACGGGACTAGTAGTACCGGGGAGCTGTTTTTT. Translated: CASSYGTSSTGELFF.

The chain carries TRBV6-1 and TRBJ1-3; perhaps TRBD1 as D (5 bases). The CDR3 totals 13 residues. Trimming removed 8 bases from V and 4 bases from J, with 12 bases in between. From germline, CDR1 is MNHNS and CDR2 SASEGT. CDR3 sequence reads: CASHLRQGNTIYF. The CDR3 DNA follows: TGTGCCAGCCACCTCCGACAGGGAAACACCATATATTTT.

CDR3 amino acids: CASSSQQGFSVYEQYF. CDR3 nucleotide sequence: TGTGCCAGCAGTTCCCAACAGGGGTTCTCGGTCTACGAGCAGTACTTC. The chain uses TRBV2 and TRBJ2-7, with 7 bases matching TRBD1. The CDR3 runs 16 residues. J was trimmed by 3 bases and V by 5 bases; bases with no gene match: 13. In germline, CDR1 is SNHLY, CDR2 FYNNEI.

The rearrangement joins TRBV27 to TRBJ1-5; 7 bases fit TRBD1. The CDR3 runs 15 residues. CDR1 and CDR2 from the germline V gene are MNHEY and SMNVEV (reference sequence). After removal of 5 bases from V and 3 bases from J, the junction contained 7 bases not matched to a gene. The CDR3 loop reads CASSTGTALNQPQHF. The CDR3 DNA follows: TGTGCCAGCAGTACCGGGACAGCTCTCAATCAGCCCCAGCATTTT.

V usage is TRBV28 and J usage is TRBJ2-2, with TRBD1 identical over 7 bases. Germline V gene data show CDR1 as MDHEN and CDR2 as SYDVKM. The length of the CDR3 is 17 residues. The J segment lost 7 bases and the V segment lost 7 bases, leaving 18 bases of the junction unmatched. CDR3 sequence: CASNQLPYDRALGELFF. Here the CDR3 DNA reads TGTGCCAGCAATCAACTGCCCTACGACAGGGCACTCGGGGAGCTGTTTTTT.

This clone was detected only once. The V and J genes are TRBV9 and TRBJ2-1; 7 bases fit TRBD2. V lost 3 bases, J lost 6 bases, and 3 bases stayed unmatched. This CDR3 has 13 amino acids. Germline loops: CDR1 SGDLS, CDR2 YYNGEE. This CDR3 is CASSATSSNEQFF. CDR3 coding DNA: TGTGCCAGCAGCGCGACTAGCAGCAATGAGCAGTTCTTC.

The rearrangement uses TRBV7-8 and TRBJ2-7, with 7 bases aligning to TRBD1. V dropped 4 bases and J dropped 0; count of bases not matched to a gene: 6. Germline lookup yields CDR1 SGHVS and CDR2 FQNEAQ. The CDR3 runs 15 residues. The CDR3 nucleotides are TGTGCCAGCAGCTACTTGACAGGGAGCTCCTACGAGCAGTACTTC. It encodes CASSYLTGSSYEQYF.

The rearrangement uses TRBV6-5 and TRBJ1-6; perhaps TRBD1 as D (5 bases). V gave up 0 bases and J gave up 7 bases, with 10 bases separating them. CDR1 is MNHEY, CDR2 SVGAGI, per germline. The CDR3 has 15 residues. The CDR3 protein is CASSYSLGVNSPLHF. The CDR3 DNA reads TGTGCCAGCAGTTACTCGTTAGGGGTAAATTCACCCCTCCACTTT.

This clone occurred once. V and J are TRBV6-5 and TRBJ1-6, with D uncertain. CDR1 MNHEY and CDR2 SVGAGI come from the germline V gene. V was shortened by 7 bases and J by 3 bases, with 10 bases between the two germline ends. The CDR3 is made up of 14 amino acids. The CDR3 spells CASKGGHYNSPLHF. CDR3 DNA: TGTGCCAGCAAGGGCGGGCACTATAATTCACCCCTCCACTTT.

The chain joins TRBV7-9 to TRBJ1-1, with 7 positions matching TRBD1. With V trimmed by 5 bases and J by 1 base, 4 bases remained unmatched. This CDR3 is built from 14 residues. CDR1 is SEHNR, CDR2 FQNEAQ, per germline (reference sequence). The CDR3 coding sequence is TGTGCCAGCAGCCAACAGGGGTCGAACACTGAAGCTTTCTTT. Protein sequence: CASSQQGSNTEAFF. The full variable domain, with the rest looked up from reference TRBV7-9 and TRBJ1-1, is DTGVSQNPRHKITKRGQNVTFRCDPISEHNRLYWYRQTLGQGPEFLTYFQNEAQLEKSRLLSDRFSAERPKGSFSTLEIQRTEQGDSAMYLCASSQQGSNTEAFFGQGTRLTVV.

V usage is TRBV5-1 and J usage is TRBJ2-1; 8 nucleotides match TRBD2. The germline V gene has CDR1 SGHRS and CDR2 YFSETQ. This CDR3 is 18 amino acids long. The V gene end was trimmed by 1 base and the J gene end by 1 base; junction bases not matched to a gene: 10. The CDR3 DNA reads as TGCGCCAGCAGCTTGTCCAGCGGGGGAGTTAAGTCCTACAATGAGCAGTTCTTC. This sequence encodes CASSLSSGGVKSYNEQFF. Together with reference TRBV5-1 and TRBJ2-1, the CDR3 gives the full variable domain: KAGVTQTPRYLIKTRGQQVTLSCSPISGHRSVSWYQQTPGQGLQFLFEYFSETQRNKGNFPGRFSGRQFSNSRSEMNVSTLELGDSALYLCASSLSSGGVKSYNEQFFGPGTRLTVL.

V and J are TRBV24-1 and TRBJ2-1; possible D gene TRBD2, 7 bases. Germline V gene data show CDR1 as KGHDR and CDR2 as SFDVKD. Trimming stripped 3 bases from V and 6 bases from J, with 17 bases between. There are 16 residues in the CDR3. The CDR3 sequence is CATSDALGGGANEQFF. The CDR3 coding sequence is TGTGCCACCAGTGATGCCTTAGGAGGGGGGGCCAATGAGCAGTTCTTC.

The V call is TRBV20-1, the J call TRBJ2-7; D not resolved. The CDR3 totals 15 residues. The V gene's germline CDR1 is DFQATT and CDR2 SNEGSKA (reference sequence). V was cut by 3 bases and J by 0 bases, with 15 bases left in between. CDR3 coding DNA: TGCAGTGCTAGTCTTTCGGCAGGTGGCTCCTACGAGCAGTACTTC. It encodes CSASLSAGGSYEQYF.

V gene TRBV28 combines with J gene TRBJ1-2, with 11 bases fitting TRBD1. Losses at the gene ends were 5 bases for V and 8 bases for J; bases not matched to a gene: 7. CDR3 length: 14 amino acids. Germline V gives CDR1 MDHEN, CDR2 SYDVKM. The CDR3 region is CASSTGTGGRGYTF. The CDR3 DNA is TGTGCCAGCAGTACCGGGACAGGGGGTAGAGGCTACACCTTC.

This chain links TRBV27 with TRBJ2-7; maybe TRBD1 (5 bases). From germline, CDR1 is MNHEY and CDR2 SMNVEV (reference sequence). Trimming took off 2 bases at V and 3 bases at J, with 11 bases between the two ends. The CDR3 spans 14 residues. The CDR3 DNA reads TGTGCCAGCAGTTTAAAGACAGCCAACTACGAGCAGTACTTC. Translation gives CASSLKTANYEQYF.

This chain links TRBV25-1 with TRBJ2-7; D uncertain. The CDR3 is 11 amino acids. Per the germline V gene, CDR1 is MGHDK and CDR2 is SYGVNS. V lost 4 bases, J lost 5 bases, and 6 bases lay in between. CDR3 DNA: TGTGCCAGCAGTGCCGTCCACGAGCAGTACTTC. Translation gives CASSAVHEQYF.

The V call is TRBV9, the J call TRBJ1-3, with 9 bases fitting TRBD1. This CDR3 spans 20 amino acids. The germline V gene encodes CDR1 SGDLS and CDR2 YYNGEE. With 4 bases clipped from V and 0 bases from J, the junction kept 17 bases outside the gene matches. In DNA, the CDR3 is TGTGCCAGCAGCCAGCGTTTTTGGACCGGACAGGGGCCCTCTGGAAACACCATATATTTT. Its protein product is CASSQRFWTGQGPSGNTIYF.

This clone was counted only a few times. V gene TRBV29-1 combines with J gene TRBJ1-2, with D uncertain. CDR1 SQVTM and CDR2 ANQGSEA come from the germline V gene. V shed 4 bases and J shed 7 bases, with 16 bases lying between them. CDR3 length equals 13 residues. CDR3: CSVGLRYSGGYTF. In DNA form, the CDR3 reads TGCAGCGTTGGGCTCCGCTACTCGGGTGGCTACACCTTC. Looking up the rest from reference TRBV29-1 and TRBJ1-2 gives the full variable domain: SAVISQKPSRDICQRGTSLTIQCQVDSQVTMMFWYRQQPGQSLTLIATANQGSEATYESGFVIDKFPISRPNLTFSTLTVSNMSPEDSSIYLCSVGLRYSGGYTFGSGTRLTVV.

This chain links TRBV7-3 with TRBJ1-1; tentatively, D is TRBD1 (5 bases). This CDR3 comprises 12 residues. Trimming shortened V by 1 base and J by 10 bases, and 10 bases separated the two germline ends. Germline CDR1 SGHTA, CDR2 FQGTGA. CDR3 sequence reads: CASSLRDGGAFF. Written as DNA, the CDR3 is TGTGCCAGCAGCTTAAGGGACGGGGGAGCTTTCTTT.

V and J are TRBV27 and TRBJ2-5; 7 nucleotides match TRBD2. The CDR3 is 14 residues long. V shed 3 bases and J 5 bases; nucleotides not matched to a gene: 6. Germline V gene lookup returns CDR1 MNHEY and CDR2 SMNVEV (reference sequence). The chain's CDR3 is CASSFQRDSETQYF. DNA for the CDR3: TGTGCCAGCAGTTTCCAGCGGGATAGTGAGACCCAGTACTTC.

This clone was observed a few times. V and J are TRBV5-1 and TRBJ2-1; the D gene is possibly TRBD1 (7 bases). The germline CDR1 and CDR2 sequences are SGHRS and YFSETQ. The CDR3 is made up of 16 amino acids. Trimming shortened V by 4 bases and J by 5 bases, and 19 bases separated the two germline ends. CDR3 in amino acids: CASSLGRDSLNNEQFF. In nucleotides, the CDR3 is TGCGCCAGCAGCCTGGGGCGGGACAGTCTAAACAATGAGCAGTTCTTC.